The clone carrying this TCR beta chain was picked up one time. Premalignant or tumor cells were enriched by macro-dissection after pathologic assessment. The data derive from a study of immune evolution from preneoplasia to lung adenocarcinoma. Overall study: HLA loss of heterozygosity: about 7% AIS, 15% MIA, around 35% ADC, none AAH.

The table came from immunoSEQ multiplex PCR; TCRdb's copy has only in-frame clones and leaves some out. The table lists thousands of clones, about 86% of them singletons. This CDR3 is 16 amino acids long. Per germline, CDR1 SGHRS and CDR2 YFSETQ. Trimming removed 0 bases from V and 0 bases from J, with 10 bases in between. The source is a person aged 45 to 59 with lung adenocarcinoma. The sample consisted of FFPE invasive lung adenocarcinoma tissue. The gene calls are TRBV5-1 and TRBJ1-3; tentatively, D is TRBD1 (6 bases). The DNA for the CDR3 is TGCGCCAGCAGCTTGGAGGGGGGACGCTCTGGAAACACCATATATTTT. The encoded protein is CASSLEGGRSGNTIYF.